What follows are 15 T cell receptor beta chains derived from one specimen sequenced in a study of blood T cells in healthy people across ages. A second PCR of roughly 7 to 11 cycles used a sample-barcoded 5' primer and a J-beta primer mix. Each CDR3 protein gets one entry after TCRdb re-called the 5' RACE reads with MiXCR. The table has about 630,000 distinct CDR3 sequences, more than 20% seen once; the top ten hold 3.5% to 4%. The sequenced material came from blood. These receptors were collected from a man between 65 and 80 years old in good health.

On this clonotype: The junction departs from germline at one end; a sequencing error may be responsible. The CDR3 nucleotides are TGTGCCACCCGGGACAATGAGCAGCTCTTC. Its translation: CATRDNEQLF. The gene calls are TRBV11-1 and TRBJ2-1, with a weak D call TRBD1 (6 bases). CDR3 length: 10 residues. Per germline, CDR1 SGHAT and CDR2 FQDESV (reference sequence).

The CDR3 is CASSPRLEAALKGEQFF. The CDR3 nucleotides are TGTGCCAGCAGTCCTCGGTTAGAGGCGGCCCTAAAGGGTGAGCAGTTCTTC. The rearrangement uses TRBV6-2 or TRBV6-3 and TRBJ2-1; D is ambiguous. Trimming took 5 bases from V and 9 from J, leaving 26 bases between them. Germline V gives CDR1 MNHEY, CDR2 SVGEGT. The length of the CDR3 is 17 residues.

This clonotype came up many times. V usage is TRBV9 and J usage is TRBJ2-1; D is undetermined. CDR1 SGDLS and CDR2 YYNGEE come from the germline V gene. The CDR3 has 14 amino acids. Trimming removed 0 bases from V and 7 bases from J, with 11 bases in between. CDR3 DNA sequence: TGTGCCAGCAGCGTAGGTGATAGCAGGAATGAGCAGTTCTTC. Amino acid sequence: CASSVGDSRNEQFF.

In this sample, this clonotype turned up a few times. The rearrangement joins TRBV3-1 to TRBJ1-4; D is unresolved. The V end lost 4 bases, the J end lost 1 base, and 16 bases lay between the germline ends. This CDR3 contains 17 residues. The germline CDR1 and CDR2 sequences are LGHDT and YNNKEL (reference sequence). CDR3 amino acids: CASSLSGGRGTNEKLFF. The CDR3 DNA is TGTGCCAGCAGCCTTTCAGGAGGTCGGGGAACTAATGAAAAACTGTTTTTT.

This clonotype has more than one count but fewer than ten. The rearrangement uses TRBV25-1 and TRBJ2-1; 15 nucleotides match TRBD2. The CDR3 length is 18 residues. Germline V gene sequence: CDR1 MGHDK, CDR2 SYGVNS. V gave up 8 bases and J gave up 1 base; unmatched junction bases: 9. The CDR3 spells CASRTSGRATGSYNEQFF. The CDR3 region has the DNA TGTGCCAGCCGGACTAGCGGGAGGGCAACGGGGTCCTACAATGAGCAGTTCTTC.

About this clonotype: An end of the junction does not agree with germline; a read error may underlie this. The CDR3 loop reads CATSEALIQETQYF. As DNA, the CDR3 is TGTGCCACCAGTGAAGCACTAATCCAAGAGACCCAGTACTTC. The genes are TRBV10-3 and TRBJ2-5; D is undetermined. CDR3 size: 14 residues. In germline, CDR1 is ENHRY, CDR2 SYGVKD.

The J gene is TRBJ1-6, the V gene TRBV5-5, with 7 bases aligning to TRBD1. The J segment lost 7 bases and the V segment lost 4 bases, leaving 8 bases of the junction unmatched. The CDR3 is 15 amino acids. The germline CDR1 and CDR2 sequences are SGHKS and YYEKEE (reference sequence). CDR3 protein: CASSPRQGQNSPLHF. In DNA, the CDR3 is TGTGCCAGCAGCCCGAGACAGGGTCAAAATTCACCCCTCCACTTT. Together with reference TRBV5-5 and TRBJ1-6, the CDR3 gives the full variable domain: DAGVTQSPTHLIKTRGQQVTLRCSPISGHKSVSWYQQVLGQGPQFIFQYYEKEERGRGNFPDRFSARQFPNYSSELNVNALLLGDSALYLCASSPRQGQNSPLHFGNGTRLTVT.

The chain's CDR3 is CASSLTLGETSGRADTQYF. The CDR3 DNA sequence: TGTGCCAGCAGCTTAACCCTCGGGGAGACTAGCGGGAGGGCAGATACGCAGTATTTT. V and J are TRBV7-3 and TRBJ2-3, with 14 bases aligning to TRBD2. Trimming took 0 bases from V and 4 from J; bases not matched to a gene: 9. The CDR3 runs to 19 residues. Germline V gives CDR1 SGHTA, CDR2 FQGTGA.

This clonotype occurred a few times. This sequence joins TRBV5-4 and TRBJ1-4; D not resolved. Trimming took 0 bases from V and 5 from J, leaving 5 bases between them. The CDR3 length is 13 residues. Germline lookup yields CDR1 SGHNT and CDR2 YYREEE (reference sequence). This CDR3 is CASSLVQNEKLFF. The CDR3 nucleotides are TGTGCCAGCAGCTTGGTTCAAAATGAAAAACTGTTTTTT.

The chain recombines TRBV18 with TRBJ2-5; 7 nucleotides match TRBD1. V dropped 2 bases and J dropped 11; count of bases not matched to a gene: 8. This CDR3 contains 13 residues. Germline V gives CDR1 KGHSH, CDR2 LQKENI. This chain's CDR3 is CASSPIDTGEQYF. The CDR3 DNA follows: TGTGCCAGCTCACCAATAGATACAGGGGAGCAGTACTTC.

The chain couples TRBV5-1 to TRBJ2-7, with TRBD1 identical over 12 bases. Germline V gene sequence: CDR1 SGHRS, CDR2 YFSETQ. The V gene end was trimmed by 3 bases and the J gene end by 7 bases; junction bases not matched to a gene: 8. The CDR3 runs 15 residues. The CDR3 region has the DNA TGCGCCAGCAGCTCACATCCGGGACAGGGGGCTGAGCAGTACTTC. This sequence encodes CASSSHPGQGAEQYF.

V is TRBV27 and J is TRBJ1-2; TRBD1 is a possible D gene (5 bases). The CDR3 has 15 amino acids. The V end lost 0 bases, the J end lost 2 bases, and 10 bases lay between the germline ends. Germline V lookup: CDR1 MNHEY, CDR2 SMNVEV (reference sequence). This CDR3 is CASSLSPGKNYGYTF. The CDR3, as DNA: TGTGCCAGCAGTTTATCCCCAGGGAAGAACTATGGCTACACCTTC.

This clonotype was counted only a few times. The CDR3 nucleotides are TGTGCCAGCAGTCTCGGACTTTCTGGGACAGATACGCAGTATTTT. This codes for CASSLGLSGTDTQYF. The chain links TRBV12-3 or TRBV12-4 to TRBJ2-3, with D perhaps matching TRBD2 (5 bases). V lost 5 bases, J lost 3 bases, and 15 bases lay in between. CDR3 length: 15 amino acids.

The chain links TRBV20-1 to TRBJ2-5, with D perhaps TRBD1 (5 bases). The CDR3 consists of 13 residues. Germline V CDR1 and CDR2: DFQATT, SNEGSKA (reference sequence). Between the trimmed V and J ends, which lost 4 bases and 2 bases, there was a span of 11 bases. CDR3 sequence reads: CSATGHSQETQYF. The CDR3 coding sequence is TGCAGTGCTACAGGACACTCTCAAGAGACCCAGTACTTC.

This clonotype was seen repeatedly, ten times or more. In nucleotides, the CDR3 is TGTGCCTGGAGTAATAGCGGGCACTACGAGCAGTACTTC. Its translation: CAWSNSGHYEQYF. The rearrangement uses TRBV30 and TRBJ2-7, with 7 bases lining up with TRBD2. After removal of 2 bases from V and 3 bases from J, the junction contained 4 bases not matched to a gene. Germline V gene data show CDR1 as GTSNPN and CDR2 as SVGIG (reference sequence). The CDR3 extends over 13 amino acids. Using reference TRBV30 and TRBJ2-7 for the parts outside the CDR3, the full variable domain is SQTIHQWPATLVQPVGSPLSLECTVEGTSNPNLYWYRQAAGRGLQLLFYSVGIGQISSEVPQNLSASRPQDRQFILSSKKLLLSDSGFYLCAWSNSGHYEQYFGPGTRLTVT.